This TCR beta chain was identified in a study of cytomegalovirus exposure and HLA in healthy donors. Use of 60 Vbeta and 13 Jbeta primers characterized the PCR. Sequencing used immunoSEQ multiplex PCR; TCRdb keeps in-frame clones, though not all of them. The table has some 96,000 clones, around four fifths seen once. CDR1 and CDR2 (germline): LNHNV, YYDKDF (reference sequence). Trimming removed 4 bases at V and 4 bases at J, with 19 bases between. This CDR3 has 17 amino acids. The TCR was taken from a woman aged 55-70 years in good health and CMV-seronegative. Source material: PBMCs. V gene TRBV15 combines with J gene TRBJ2-2; D perhaps matches TRBD2 (5 bases). CDR3 nucleotides: TGTGCCACCAGCATCCCCCTATTATCACGGGGCACCGGGGAGCTGTTTTTT. It translates to CATSIPLLSRGTGELFF. The complete variable domain, with remaining parts taken from reference TRBV15 and TRBJ2-2, reads DAMVIQNPRYQVTQFGKPVTLSCSQTLNHNVMYWYQQKSSQAPKLLFHYYDKDFNNEADTPDNFQSRRPNTSFCFLDIRSPGLGDTAMYLCATSIPLLSRGTGELFFGEGSRLTVL.